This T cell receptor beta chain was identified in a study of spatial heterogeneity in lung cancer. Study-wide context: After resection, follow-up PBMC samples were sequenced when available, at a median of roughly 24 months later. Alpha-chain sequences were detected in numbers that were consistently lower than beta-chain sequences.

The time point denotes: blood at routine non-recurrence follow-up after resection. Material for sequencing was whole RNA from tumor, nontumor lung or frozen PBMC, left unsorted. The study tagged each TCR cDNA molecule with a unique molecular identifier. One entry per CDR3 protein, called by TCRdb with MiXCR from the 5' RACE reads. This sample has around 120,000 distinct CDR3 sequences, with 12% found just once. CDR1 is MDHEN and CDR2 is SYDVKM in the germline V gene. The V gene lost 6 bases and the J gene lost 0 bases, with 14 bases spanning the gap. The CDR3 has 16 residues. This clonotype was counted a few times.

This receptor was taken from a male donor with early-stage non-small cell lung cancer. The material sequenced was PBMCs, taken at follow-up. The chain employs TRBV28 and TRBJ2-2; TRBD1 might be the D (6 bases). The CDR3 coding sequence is TGTGCCAGCAGATATTCCGGGACACCGAACACCGGGGAGCTGTTTTTT. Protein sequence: CASRYSGTPNTGELFF.